Sequencing of this T cell receptor (beta chain) was carried out in a study of vaccination and CD4 T cells after COVID-19. About the study: Either the Pfizer-BioNTech BNT162b2 or Moderna mRNA-1273 vaccine was given as two doses.

Sequencing of the DNA from cultured CD4+ T cells was carried out with the Oncomine TCR Beta short-read assay. TCRdb passed the PCR reads through MiXCR, listing each CDR3 protein once. The top ten clones hold around 28% of a sample with under 25,000 distinct CDR3 sequences, around 40% of them seen once. This clonotype has just a few counts. Its antigen is unidentified. V dropped 1 base and J dropped 7 bases, with 12 bases sitting between them. Germline-derived CDR1 and CDR2 are SGHDT and YYEEEE. CDR3 length: 14 residues. Findings and caveats of the study: Nearly all convalescent vaccine-specific clones, 304 of 307, recognized only SARS-CoV-2 spike. For SARS-CoV-2-reactive clonotypes, the median went from about 20 to 38, a nonsignificant increase.

Treatment described: roughly 11-day PBMC culture with coronavirus spike peptide pools or control peptides (ViraFEST assay). V gene TRBV5-6 combines with J gene TRBJ2-1; D unclear. This receptor was taken from a human donor who had recovered from COVID-19. The sequencing here drew on CD4+ T cells from blood, cultured in vitro, taken before SARS-CoV-2 vaccination. CDR3 sequence (DNA): TGTGCCAGCAGCTTGCAAATGGGCAGGAATGAGCAGTTCTTC. Amino acid sequence: CASSLQMGRNEQFF.